Listed below are T cell receptor beta chains from one sample, sequenced in a study of shared clonotypes between healthy human individuals. TCRdb's copy holds only in-frame clones and misses some; the assay was immunoSEQ multiplex PCR. The data show roughly 1.5 million clones, nearly 99% seen once. Sequencing was carried out using naive CD4+ T cells sorted from blood. These receptors were collected from a man aged 25-45 years in good health. The CDR3 runs from the conserved cysteine through the conserved F or W. The order of the fields is V gene, clone size, D gene, J gene, CDR3 protein, CDR3 DNA. The D gene is left open where the match is weak. Size tells how often a clone was seen (once, few, many) or the class of an expanded clone, and some rows leave it out.

TRBV18	-	TRBD1	TRBJ2-2	CASSETGAGELFF	TGTGCCAGCTCAGAAACAGGGGCCGGGGAGCTGTTTTTT
TRBV11-3	-	-	TRBJ2-1	CASSSRRYNEQFF	TGTGCCAGCAGCTCGAGGAGGTACAATGAGCAGTTCTTC
TRBV9	-	TRBD1	TRBJ2-5	CASSLRTGPETQYF	TGTGCCAGCAGCCTCCGGACAGGGCCAGAGACCCAGTACTTC
TRBV7-3	-	-	TRBJ2-2	CASSLTGLGNTGELFF	TGTGCCAGCAGCTTAACAGGCCTAGGGAACACCGGGGAGCTGTTTTTT
TRBV5-4	-	TRBD2	TRBJ2-5	CASSPLAGVGETQYF	TGTGCCAGCAGCCCACTAGCGGGAGTTGGAGAGACCCAGTACTTC
TRBV2	-	-	TRBJ1-1	CASSARGNTEAFF	TGTGCCAGCAGTGCTAGGGGGAACACTGAAGCTTTCTTT
TRBV25-1	-	-	TRBJ2-3	CASSADSPFADTQYF	TGTGCCAGCAGTGCGGACAGTCCGTTTGCGGATACGCAGTATTTT
TRBV28	-	TRBD2	TRBJ2-7	CASSPRLATLSEQYF	TGTGCCAGCAGTCCCCGACTAGCGACCCTGTCTGAGCAGTACTTC
TRBV29-1	-	TRBD1	TRBJ2-1	CSVERDRYNEQFF	TGCAGCGTTGAAAGGGACAGGTACAATGAGCAGTTCTTC
TRBV11-2	-	TRBD1	TRBJ1-1	CASSLAPPARDRVGAFF	TGTGCCAGCAGCTTAGCGCCACCAGCTCGGGACAGGGTGGGGGCTTTCTTT
TRBV7-2	-	-	TRBJ2-7	CASSLSVGAYEQYF	TGTGCCAGCAGCTTAAGCGTAGGGGCGTACGAGCAGTACTTC
TRBV19	-	-	TRBJ1-1	CATAPGKRTEAFF	TGTGCCACCGCCCCAGGGAAGAGGACTGAAGCTTTCTTT
TRBV4-3	once	TRBD2	TRBJ2-7	CASSQTSGLAYEQYF	TGCGCCAGCAGCCAAACTAGCGGGCTCGCCTACGAGCAGTACTTC
TRBV10-2	-	-	TRBJ1-4	CASSDRAGKKLFF	TGCGCCAGCAGTGATAGGGCAGGAAAAAAACTGTTTTTT
TRBV23-1	-	TRBD2	TRBJ2-1	CASSQKELSGSFSYNEQFF	TGCGCCAGCAGTCAAAAGGAGCTAAGCGGGAGTTTTTCCTACAATGAGCAGTTCTTC
TRBV21-1	-	-	TRBJ1-1	CASSHRTGMNTEAFF	TGTGCCAGCAGCCATAGGACAGGGATGAACACTGAAGCTTTCTTT
TRBV2	once	-	TRBJ2-3	CASSSDLASTDTQYF	TGTGCCAGCAGTAGTGATCTAGCGAGCACAGATACGCAGTATTTT
TRBV7-9	-	TRBD2	TRBJ2-4	CASSWTSGRPETKNIQYF	TGTGCCAGCAGCTGGACTAGCGGGAGGCCTGAGACCAAAAACATTCAGTACTTC
TRBV7-8	-	-	TRBJ2-7	CASSRTANSYEQYF	TGTGCCAGCAGTAGAACGGCTAACTCCTACGAGCAGTACTTC
TRBV28	-	TRBD2	TRBJ2-3	CASSFSGRGPDTQYF	TGTGCCAGCAGTTTTAGCGGGAGGGGGCCGGATACGCAGTATTTT
TRBV6-5	-	-	TRBJ1-5	CASTLTRGQPQHF	TGTGCCAGCACCCTTACGAGAGGTCAGCCCCAGCATTTT
TRBV6-5	-	-	TRBJ1-2	CASSSIYGYTF	TGTGCCAGCAGTAGCATTTATGGCTACACCTTC